This T cell receptor beta chain was identified during a study of blood T cell repertoires in COVID-19. Germline V CDR1 and CDR2: SGHVS, FQNEAQ. This CDR3 contains 14 residues. V was pared by 5 bases and J by 4 bases, with 3 bases of the junction left unmatched. Profiled with immunoSEQ multiplex PCR; TCRdb holds only in-frame clones, not every one. Here the sample spans hundreds of thousands of clones, 85% to 90% being singletons. The count of this clone is one. The receptor's source is a young man who had recovered from COVID-19. The genes are TRBV7-8 and TRBJ2-5, with 11 bases fitting TRBD2. The sample comprised PBMCs or T cells enriched from blood (not recorded which). CDR3 sequence: CASSQTSGRETQYF. CDR3 coding DNA: TGTGCCAGCAGCCAAACTAGCGGGAGAGAGACCCAGTACTTC.